This T cell receptor (beta chain) was observed in a study of blood T cell repertoires in COVID-19. Study details: Samples came from the United States, Italy and Spain, spanning acute and convalescent COVID-19. T cells, B-cell-depleted T cells, or PBMCs supplied cDNA or gDNA.

Generated by immunoSEQ multiplex PCR, the TCRdb table keeps only in-frame clones and is missing some. Altogether about 110,000 clones are present, roughly nine tenths being singletons, with the ten largest covering around 5.1%. Trimming cost V 4 bases and J 7 bases; bases outside gene matches: 4. The V gene's germline CDR1 is SEHNR and CDR2 FQNEAQ (reference sequence). CDR3 length: 14 residues. Sequencing was performed on peripheral blood. This chain links TRBV7-9 with TRBJ1-4; TRBD1 agrees at 9 bases. The clonotype comes from a human donor in a cohort sampled during active COVID-19. Here the CDR3 DNA reads TGTGCCAGCAGCTCAGGACAGGGGTTTGAAAAACTGTTTTTT. Its protein product is CASSSGQGFEKLFF. The full variable domain, completed using reference TRBV7-9 and TRBJ1-4, is DTGVSQNPRHKITKRGQNVTFRCDPISEHNRLYWYRQTLGQGPEFLTYFQNEAQLEKSRLLSDRFSAERPKGSFSTLEIQRTEQGDSAMYLCASSSGQGFEKLFFGSGTQLSVL.